This TCR beta chain originates from a study of T cell changes during pregnancy in multiple sclerosis. The CDR3 is made up of 14 amino acids. The V gene end was trimmed by 2 bases and the J gene end by 6 bases; junction bases not matched to a gene: 6. Germline V gives CDR1 SGHNT, CDR2 YYREEE (reference sequence). The table came from immunoSEQ multiplex PCR; TCRdb's copy has only in-frame clones and leaves some out. The sample contains 70,000 to 90,000 clones, approximately 92% of which appear only once. This TCR was sampled from a female donor with multiple sclerosis, enrolled in a pregnancy study. The specimen comprised peripheral blood, sampled in the first trimester of pregnancy. This chain joins TRBV5-4 and TRBJ1-2; 8 bases align to TRBD1. DNA for the CDR3: TGTGCCAGCAGCTTTCCGGACAGGGATAATGGCTACACCTTC. This translates into CASSFPDRDNGYTF.